These 12 T cell receptor beta chains were sequenced from one sample in a study of cytomegalovirus exposure and HLA in healthy donors. TCRdb keeps only in-frame clones here, not all; method: immunoSEQ multiplex PCR. The sample includes more than 250,000 clones, roughly 90% of them seen just once. Input material: PBMCs. The receptors shown here come from a woman aged 18-29 years in good health and CMV-seronegative.

V is TRBV29-1 and J is TRBJ2-1, with unresolved D. Germline assignment: CDR1 SQVTM and CDR2 ANQGSEA. This CDR3 is 16 amino acids long. V was trimmed by 8 bases and J by 0 bases, leaving 20 bases between them. CDR3 DNA sequence: TGCAGCATCGAAGATTTCGTGGCAAGCTCCTACAATGAGCAGTTCTTC. It codes for CSIEDFVASSYNEQFF.

The chain carries TRBV18 and TRBJ1-3; a weak D match, TRBD1 (6 bases). Germline-derived CDR1 and CDR2 are KGHSH and LQKENI. V was pared by 3 bases and J by 0 bases, with 9 bases between. The CDR3 has 15 residues. The CDR3 DNA is TGTGCCAGCTCACCCCGGGACATCTCTGGAAACACCATATATTTT. Translation: CASSPRDISGNTIYF.

V gene TRBV5-1 combines with J gene TRBJ2-7; 11 positions agree with TRBD2. J gave up 3 bases and V 2 bases, and 4 bases lay outside the gene matches. CDR1 SGHRS and CDR2 YFSETQ come from the germline V gene. The CDR3 has 15 amino acids. This CDR3 reads CASSLPGTSGYEQYF. CDR3 nucleotides: TGCGCCAGCAGCTTACCCGGGACTAGCGGCTACGAGCAGTACTTC.

V gene TRBV6-6 combines with J gene TRBJ2-3, with TRBD2 matching 11 bases. V trimming: 7 bases; J trimming: 0 bases; junction bases outside the gene matches: 6. This CDR3 comprises 16 residues. Germline CDR1 and CDR2: MNHNY and SVGAGI (reference sequence). The CDR3 DNA is TGTGCCAGCACCCCCCGGACTAGCGGGAGCACAGATACGCAGTATTTT. Protein: CASTPRTSGSTDTQYF.

The J gene is TRBJ2-7, the V gene TRBV29-1; TRBD1 aligns across 11 bases. V shed 0 bases, J shed 2 bases, and the junction held 9 bases outside the gene matches. Germline values: CDR1 SQVTM, CDR2 ANQGSEA. The CDR3 has 17 residues. CDR3 DNA: TGCAGCGTTGAAGACCCACCTTCGGGACAGGGGGCCTACGAGCAGTACTTC. As protein: CSVEDPPSGQGAYEQYF.

In this sample, this clone turned up a few times. This chain links TRBV5-1 with TRBJ1-2, with TRBD1 as a possible D gene (5 bases). The length of the CDR3 is 14 residues. The germline V gene encodes CDR1 SGHRS and CDR2 YFSETQ. V gave up 4 bases and J gave up 8 bases, with 18 bases separating them. CDR3 DNA sequence: TGCGCCAGCAGCACTGGGACTCCCTCTGAGGGCTACACCTTC. It translates to CASSTGTPSEGYTF.

V is TRBV5-4 and J is TRBJ2-7; 9 bases align to TRBD1. This CDR3 contains 14 residues. The junction had 6 bases not matched to a gene; V was cut back by 2 bases and J by 6 bases. Germline loops: CDR1 SGHNT, CDR2 YYREEE (reference sequence). The chain's CDR3 is CASSLRTGDSEQYF. Written as DNA, the CDR3 is TGTGCCAGCAGCTTACGGACAGGGGACTCCGAGCAGTACTTC. Combining the CDR3 with reference TRBV5-4 and TRBJ2-7 gives the whole variable domain ETGVTQSPTHLIKTRGQQVTLRCSSQSGHNTVSWYQQALGQGPQFIFQYYREEENGRGNFPPRFSGLQFPNYSSELNVNALELDDSALYLCASSLRTGDSEQYFGPGTRLTVT.

The chain uses TRBV7-2 and TRBJ2-4; 9 nucleotides match TRBD2. Germline V lookup: CDR1 SGHTA, CDR2 FQGNSA. V shed 1 base, J shed 3 bases, and the junction held 10 bases outside the gene matches. CDR3 size: 18 residues. DNA for the CDR3: TGTGCCAGCAGCTTAGATGGGCTGGCGGGAGGGATCAAAAACATTCAGTACTTC. It is translated as CASSLDGLAGGIKNIQYF. Variable domain in full (rest from reference TRBV7-2 and TRBJ2-4): GAGVSQSPSNKVTEKGKDVELRCDPISGHTALYWYRQSLGQGLEFLIYFQGNSAPDKSGLPSDRFSAERTGGSVSTLTIQRTQQEDSAVYLCASSLDGLAGGIKNIQYFGAGTRLSVL.

This chain uses TRBV19 with TRBJ2-7; a possible D gene is TRBD1 (6 bases). Trimming removed 5 bases from V and 1 base from J, with 9 bases in between. CDR3 length equals 13 residues. Germline loops: CDR1 LNHDA, CDR2 SQIVND (reference sequence). The CDR3 DNA sequence: TGTGCCAGTAGTCGGGACACTTCCTACGAGCAGTACTTC. Its translation is CASSRDTSYEQYF.

The chain couples TRBV5-1 to TRBJ2-7; 12 bases line up with TRBD2. V trimming: 0 bases; J trimming: 5 bases; junction bases outside the gene matches: 3. Germline V lookup: CDR1 SGHRS, CDR2 YFSETQ. There are 15 residues in the CDR3. This CDR3 is CASSLGSSGRDEQYF. DNA of the CDR3: TGCGCCAGCAGCTTGGGGTCTAGCGGGAGGGACGAGCAGTACTTC.

The table lists this clone with a few counts. V gene TRBV6-5 combines with J gene TRBJ1-2; 7 bases align to TRBD1. Germline values: CDR1 MNHEY, CDR2 SVGAGI. V dropped 6 bases and J dropped 4; count of bases not matched to a gene: 11. The CDR3 loop spans 15 amino acids. The CDR3 protein is CASRPTGTALYGYTF. The CDR3 region has the DNA TGTGCCAGCAGACCAACCGGGACAGCACTCTATGGCTACACCTTC.

The chain couples TRBV7-9 to TRBJ1-4; the match to TRBD1 covers 7 bases. The V gene's germline CDR1 is SEHNR and CDR2 FQNEAQ (reference sequence). With V trimmed by 5 bases and J by 4 bases, 7 bases remained unmatched. The CDR3 is made up of 15 amino acids. CDR3: CASSPVQGINEKLFF. The CDR3 DNA follows: TGTGCCAGCAGCCCAGTACAGGGGATTAATGAAAAACTGTTTTTT.